This T cell receptor (beta chain) originates from a study of spatial heterogeneity in lung cancer. Whole-study results and caveats: Circulating ubiquitous expanded tumor TCRs were observed more frequently at resection than at follow-up.

Specified time point: sample taken at primary tumor resection. This clonotype was detected many times. Its specificity is not known. With V trimmed by 3 bases and J by 1 base, 7 bases remained unmatched. This CDR3 spans 16 amino acids. Germline V gene sequence: CDR1 SNHLY, CDR2 FYNNEI. TCRdb ran MiXCR on the 5' RACE reads and lists one entry per CDR3 protein. The profile covers over 50,000 distinct CDR3 sequences, with about 6.6% appearing a single time and roughly 14% taken by the ten largest. The V and J genes are TRBV2 and TRBJ1-1; 8 bases match TRBD1. The sequences come from PBMCs, collected at surgery. This sequence was found in a female donor with early-stage non-small cell lung cancer. CDR3 protein: CASSDPTGAPNTEAFF. The DNA for the CDR3 is TGTGCCAGCAGTGACCCGACAGGGGCCCCGAACACTGAAGCTTTCTTT. Drawing the rest from reference TRBV2 and TRBJ1-1, the complete variable domain is EPEVTQTPSHQVTQMGQEVILRCVPISNHLYFYWYRQILGQKVEFLVSFYNNEISEKSEIFDDQFSVERPDGSNFTLKIRSTKLEDSAMYFCASSDPTGAPNTEAFFGQGTRLTVV.